One sample yielded the 8 T cell receptor beta chains listed below, sequenced in a study of blood T cell repertoires in COVID-19. The repertoire was sequenced with immunoSEQ multiplex PCR; TCRdb's copy has only in-frame clones and lacks some. The sample has 330,000 or so clones, less than 90% seen once. The material sequenced was PBMCs or T cells enriched from blood (not recorded which). The receptors shown here come from a woman aged 25-40 years who had recovered from COVID-19.

This chain joins TRBV11-2 and TRBJ2-1; 11 bases are a match to TRBD2. CDR3 length equals 17 residues. V was pared by 5 bases and J by 4 bases, with 10 bases of the junction left unmatched. Germline V lookup: CDR1 SGHAT, CDR2 FQNNGV. In DNA, the CDR3 is TGTGCCAGCAGCCCGAGGGCGGGACTAGCGGTTTACAATGAGCAGTTCTTC. Protein product: CASSPRAGLAVYNEQFF. Filled out from reference TRBV11-2 and TRBJ2-1, the complete variable domain reads EAGVAQSPRYKIIEKRQSVAFWCNPISGHATLYWYQQILGQGPKLLIQFQNNGVVDDSQLPKDRFSAERLKGVDSTLKIQPAKLEDSAVYLCASSPRAGLAVYNEQFFGPGTRLTVL.

V is TRBV27 and J is TRBJ2-7, with a weak D call TRBD2 (7 bases). Trimming removed 1 base from V and 7 bases from J, with 14 bases in between. CDR1 MNHEY and CDR2 SMNVEV come from the germline V gene (reference sequence). This CDR3 comprises 14 residues. Written as DNA, the CDR3 is TGTGCCAGCAGTTTATGGAAGGGGGAGGGGGAGCAGTACTTC. Translation gives CASSLWKGEGEQYF.

V is TRBV6-5 and J is TRBJ1-2; TRBD1 matches at 8 bases. The CDR3 consists of 14 residues. Germline loops: CDR1 MNHEY, CDR2 SVGAGI. Unmatched junction bases numbered 3, after V lost 2 bases and J lost 4 bases. This CDR3 is CASSYTGGIYGYTF. In nucleotides, the CDR3 is TGTGCCAGCAGTTACACAGGGGGGATCTATGGCTACACCTTC.

The chain couples TRBV28 to TRBJ1-2; 8 nucleotides agree with TRBD1. The V and J ends lost 3 bases and 8 bases, in that order; junction bases with no gene match: 17. This CDR3 spans 17 amino acids. Per germline, CDR1 MDHEN and CDR2 SYDVKM. CDR3 loop: CASSLGDRLRAALGYTF. In DNA, the CDR3 is TGTGCCAGCAGTTTGGGGGACAGGCTCCGGGCGGCTCTGGGCTACACCTTC.

The chain recombines TRBV7-9 with TRBJ1-1; no reliable D call. Germline CDR1 SEHNR, CDR2 FQNEAQ (reference sequence). The CDR3 has 11 amino acids. The germline V and J ends were trimmed by 4 bases and 6 bases, with 6 bases remaining between them. For the CDR3, the DNA is TGTGCCAGCAGCTCCCAGGCTGAAGCTTTCTTT. This translates into CASSSQAEAFF.

This chain links TRBV28 with TRBJ2-7; TRBD1 matches at 9 bases. The CDR3 length is 13 residues. J gave up 3 bases and V 4 bases, and 1 base lay outside the gene matches. Germline CDR1 MDHEN, CDR2 SYDVKM. DNA of the CDR3: TGTGCCAGCAGTTGGGGACAGGGCTACGAGCAGTACTTC. Amino acid sequence: CASSWGQGYEQYF.

There are a few counts of this clone. The V call is TRBV28, the J call TRBJ1-4; D ambiguous. This CDR3 has 12 amino acids. The germline CDR1 and CDR2 sequences are MDHEN and SYDVKM. V gave up 4 bases and J gave up 3 bases, with 3 bases separating them. CDR3 sequence: CASSSSNEKLFF. Written as DNA, the CDR3 is TGTGCCAGCAGTTCCTCTAATGAAAAACTGTTTTTT.

DNA of the CDR3: TGCAGCGTTGGCAGCCCTGGCAGGATCTCCTACGAGCAGTACTTC. It specifies CSVGSPGRISYEQYF. The V gene is TRBV29-1, the J gene TRBJ2-7; D unresolved. Deletions cut 4 bases from V and 0 bases from J, with 16 bases between. Germline V gene data show CDR1 as SQVTM and CDR2 as ANQGSEA. CDR3 length: 15 amino acids.